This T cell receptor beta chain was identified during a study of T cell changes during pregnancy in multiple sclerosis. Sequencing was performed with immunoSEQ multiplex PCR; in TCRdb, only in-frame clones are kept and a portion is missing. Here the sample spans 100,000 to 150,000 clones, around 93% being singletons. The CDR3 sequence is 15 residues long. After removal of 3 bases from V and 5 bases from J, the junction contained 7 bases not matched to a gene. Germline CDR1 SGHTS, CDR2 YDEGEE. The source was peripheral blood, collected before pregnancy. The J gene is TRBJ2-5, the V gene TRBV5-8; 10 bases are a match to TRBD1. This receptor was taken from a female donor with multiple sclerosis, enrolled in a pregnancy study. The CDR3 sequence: CASSSGTGVWETQYF. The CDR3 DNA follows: TGTGCCAGCAGCTCGGGGACAGGGGTGTGGGAGACCCAGTACTTC.